The clone carrying this T cell receptor (beta chain) was picked up one time. Execution of the assay was at deep level. Generated by immunoSEQ multiplex PCR, the TCRdb table keeps only in-frame clones and is missing some. The sample shows millions of clones, 85% to 95% of them seen only once. CDR1 and CDR2 (germline): SGHAT, FQNNGV. V was clipped by 4 bases and J by 0 bases, with 16 bases between them. The CDR3 runs 17 residues. The source of the sample is a study of shared clonotypes between healthy human individuals. This receptor was identified in a man between 18 and 35 years old in good health. The sequencing input was naive CD4+ T cells sorted from blood. Subset in this sample: CD45RA+ positively selected. V gene TRBV11-2 combines with J gene TRBJ2-1; possibly TRBD1 for D (6 bases). The CDR3 sequence: CASSSLAGTISYNEQFF. CDR3 in DNA: TGTGCCAGCAGCTCCCTTGCCGGGACAATCTCCTACAATGAGCAGTTCTTC.